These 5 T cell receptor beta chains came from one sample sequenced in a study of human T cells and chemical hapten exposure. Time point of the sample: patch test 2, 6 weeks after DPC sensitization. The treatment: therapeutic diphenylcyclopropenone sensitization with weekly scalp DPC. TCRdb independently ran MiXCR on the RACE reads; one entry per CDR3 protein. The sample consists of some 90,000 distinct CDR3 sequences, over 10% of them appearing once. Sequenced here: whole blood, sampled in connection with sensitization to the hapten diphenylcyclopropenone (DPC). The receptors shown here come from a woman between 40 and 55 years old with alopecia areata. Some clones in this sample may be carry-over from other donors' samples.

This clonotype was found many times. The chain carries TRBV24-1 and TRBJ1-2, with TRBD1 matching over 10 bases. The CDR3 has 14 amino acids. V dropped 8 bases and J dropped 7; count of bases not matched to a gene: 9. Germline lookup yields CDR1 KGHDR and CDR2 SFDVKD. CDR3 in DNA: TGTGCCACCAATGGGGACAGGGGCGAGTCTGGCTACACCTTC. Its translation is CATNGDRGESGYTF.

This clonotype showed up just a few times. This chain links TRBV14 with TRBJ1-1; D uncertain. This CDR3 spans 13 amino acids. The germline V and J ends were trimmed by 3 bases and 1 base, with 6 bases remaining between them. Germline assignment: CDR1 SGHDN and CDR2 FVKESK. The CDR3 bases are TGTGCCAGCAGCCATTCACCGAACACTGAAGCTTTCTTT. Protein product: CASSHSPNTEAFF.

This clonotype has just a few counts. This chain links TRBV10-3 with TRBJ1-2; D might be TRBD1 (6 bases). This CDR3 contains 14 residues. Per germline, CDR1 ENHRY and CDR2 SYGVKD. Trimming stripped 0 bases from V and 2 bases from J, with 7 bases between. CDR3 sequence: CAISESGQNYGYTF. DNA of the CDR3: TGTGCCATCAGTGAGTCTGGACAGAACTATGGCTACACCTTC.

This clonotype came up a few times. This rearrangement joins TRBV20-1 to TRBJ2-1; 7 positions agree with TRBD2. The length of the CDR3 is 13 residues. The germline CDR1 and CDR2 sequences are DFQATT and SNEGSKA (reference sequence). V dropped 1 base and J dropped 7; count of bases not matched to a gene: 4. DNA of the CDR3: TGCAGTGCTAGAGGGCAACTAGCGAATGAGCAGTTCTTC. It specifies CSARGQLANEQFF.

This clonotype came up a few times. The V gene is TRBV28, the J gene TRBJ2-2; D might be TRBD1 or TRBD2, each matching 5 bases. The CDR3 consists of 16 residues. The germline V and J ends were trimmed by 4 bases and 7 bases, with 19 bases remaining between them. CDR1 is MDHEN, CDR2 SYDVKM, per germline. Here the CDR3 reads CASSWGQRGAIGELFF. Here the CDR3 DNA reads TGTGCCAGCAGTTGGGGTCAACGAGGGGCTATCGGGGAGCTGTTTTTT. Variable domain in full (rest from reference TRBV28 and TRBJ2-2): DVKVTQSSRYLVKRTGEKVFLECVQDMDHENMFWYRQDPGLGLRLIYFSYDVKMKEKGDIPEGYSVSREKKERFSLILESASTNQTSMYLCASSWGQRGAIGELFFGEGSRLTVL.